The 6 T cell receptor beta chains in this list originate from one sample, sequenced in a study of blood T cell repertoires in COVID-19 (dated by TCRdb to 2020 to 2021). The library was built by means of the immunoSEQ multiplex PCR assay. What TCRdb holds here is the immuneACCESS table cut down to in-frame rearrangements. Part of the clones is not present; checked against another copy, under half of the missing clones reflect an unresolved V gene, and the others are unexplained. The sample contains a few hundred thousand clones, roughly 84% of them found a single time. The ten largest make up about 7% of the sample. Sequenced: PBMCs or T cells enriched from blood (not recorded which). These TCRs come from a woman aged 50 to 65 who had been exposed to COVID-19.

This chain connects TRBV7-9 to TRBJ1-3; the match to TRBD1 covers 9 bases. J lost 7 bases, V lost 5 bases, and 9 bases had no gene match. The CDR3 loop spans 15 amino acids. The V gene's germline CDR1 is SEHNR and CDR2 FQNEAQ (reference sequence). CDR3 sequence (DNA): TGTGCCAGCAGCCCAGGGACAGGGATGGGGAACACCATATATTTT. Amino acids: CASSPGTGMGNTIYF.

The chain links TRBV19 to TRBJ2-5, with TRBD1 matching 8 bases. V gave up 2 bases and J gave up 4 bases; unmatched junction bases: 3. The CDR3 length is 14 residues. Looked up from germline, CDR1 is LNHDA and CDR2 is SQIVND (reference sequence). CDR3 sequence: CASSIRGTGETQYF. CDR3 bases: TGTGCCAGTAGTATAAGGGGGACAGGAGAGACCCAGTACTTC.

The rearrangement uses TRBV13 and TRBJ2-1, with 7 bases identical to TRBD1. The CDR3 totals 13 residues. The germline CDR1 and CDR2 sequences are PRHDT and FYEKMQ (reference sequence). Trimming cost V 3 bases and J 5 bases; bases outside gene matches: 1. CDR3 region: CASSLGTDNEQFF. CDR3 in DNA: TGTGCCAGCAGCTTGGGGACAGACAATGAGCAGTTCTTC. The full variable domain, its missing parts supplied by reference TRBV13 and TRBJ2-1, is AAGVIQSPRHLIKEKRETATLKCYPIPRHDTVYWYQQGPGQDPQFLISFYEKMQSDKGSIPDRFSAQQFSDYHSELNMSSLELGDSALYFCASSLGTDNEQFFGPGTRLTVL.

J is TRBJ1-1 and V is TRBV19, with D unclear. This CDR3 is 13 amino acids long. Per the germline V gene, CDR1 is LNHDA and CDR2 is SQIVND (reference sequence). Between the trimmed V and J ends, which lost 10 bases and 0 bases, there was a span of 12 bases. CDR3 coding DNA: TGTGCCACCCAGAACCAGGTGAACACTGAAGCTTTCTTT. This translates into CATQNQVNTEAFF.

This clone was counted between two and nine times. The chain uses TRBV7-6 and TRBJ2-7; 9 bases line up with TRBD2. This CDR3 spans 13 amino acids. The V segment lost 5 bases and the J segment 7 bases; nucleotides outside the gene matches: 6. CDR1 SGHVS and CDR2 FNYEAQ come from the germline V gene. The CDR3 nucleotides are TGTGCCAGCAGCCCAGGGCTAGCGGGGGAGCAGTACTTC. Its protein product is CASSPGLAGEQYF. The full variable domain, in which reference TRBV7-6 and TRBJ2-7 provide the parts outside the CDR3, is GAGVSQSPRYKVTKRGQDVALRCDPISGHVSLYWYRQALGQGPEFLTYFNYEAQQDKSGLPNDRFSAERPEGSISTLTIQRTEQRDSAMYRCASSPGLAGEQYFGPGTRLTVT.

The chain couples TRBV18 to TRBJ1-2; 7 nucleotides agree with TRBD1. The germline CDR1 and CDR2 sequences are KGHSH and LQKENI. CDR3 size: 13 residues. The V segment lost 0 bases and the J segment 7 bases; nucleotides outside the gene matches: 2. In nucleotides, the CDR3 is TGTGCCAGCTCACCACCGGGACAGAGTGGCTACACCTTC. The encoded protein is CASSPPGQSGYTF.